This T cell receptor beta chain came from a study of beta chain features in type 1 diabetes listed by TCRdb under 2018. At the level of the whole study: Patients and healthy donors did not differ in mean age, gender distribution, total cell number or subset yield. A total of roughly 98,000,000 sorted cells were examined across all samples, and a strong correlation was observed between cell number per subset and RNA yield. The study compared TCRB repertoires of sorted circulating CD4+ T cell subsets between recently diagnosed type 1 diabetes patients and matched healthy donors. Regulatory and stem cell-like memory subsets were obtained from only 8 patients and about eight healthy donors, while naive and central memory subsets were obtained from all 30 or so donors.

With respect to this clone: Its antigen is not yet known. Per-base qualities were not stored, and no clone one base away is much larger.

The entire isolated RNA was reverse transcribed using the High Capacity cDNA Reverse Transcription Kit, and thus expressed TCRB transcripts were sequenced. Naive, central memory and regulatory T cell samples underwent deep immunoSEQ sequencing, averaging about 3.57 million total reads per sample. Sorted cells were lysed in RLT buffer and RNA was extracted with DNase-treated RNeasy Micro or Mini kits, depending on cell number. To prevent cross-contamination, every cell subset was processed on its own, while patient and healthy donor samples were processed together. TCRB sequences were amplified from cDNA with the immunoSEQ multiplex PCR, producing 87-bp fragments spanning the CDR3 region. Sequencing of the amplicons was performed on the Illumina HiSeq platform. The source study handled its data this way. Synthetic template baselines were used to correct PCR bias computationally, reads within Hamming distance 2 were collapsed, and singletons that could not be merged were discarded. Reads were aligned to IMGT to assign V, D and J genes, CDR3 length, and insertions or deletions at six rearrangement sites. Within each subset, clonotype counts were normalized to the number of sorted cells before true diversity and Gini coefficients were calculated with the tcR R package. The overlap coefficient, calculated on TCRB nucleotide sequences, was used to measure repertoire sharing. Out-of-frame TCRB sequences from naive cells were analyzed to stand in for the pre-selection repertoire. TCRdb mirrors the immuneACCESS table, restricted to in-frame sequences. Some clones are absent from its copies; in checked studies, under half trace to an unresolved V gene, and the reason for the others is unknown. The V and J calls and clone size are taken from that table; D and trimming were inferred from the DNA. The sample profile shows 900,000 or so clones; roughly 17% of them were found once. 0.02% to 0.025% of the sample is held by the ten biggest clonotypes.

Each donor gave one peripheral blood draw, roughly 0.12 L on average, collected into heparinised tubes. Naive, central memory, regulatory and stem cell-like memory CD4+ T cells were sorted on a BD FACSAria II using a panel including CD45RO, CCR7, CD25, CD127, CD95 and CD27. All sorted populations exceeded 95% purity. PBMCs were isolated right away by Lymphoprep density gradient centrifugation and were stained directly, without culture. To minimize batch effects, samples were stained and sorted in pairs, one healthy donor with one patient per experiment. Broader findings and caveats from the paper: At VDJ recombination sites, patients with type 1 diabetes made fewer insertions and deleted more nucleotides, a pattern implying thymic rearrangement abnormalities. Naive, central memory and regulatory TCRB repertoires appeared to be more alike among patients than among healthy donors. PCR may preferentially amplify shorter templates, but because patient and control samples were amplified and corrected together, any resulting skew would affect both groups equally. In all four CD4+ subsets, TCRB CDR3 length was moderately but significantly shorter in type 1 diabetes patients. HLA sub-analyses involved small numbers of individuals, so any influence of HLA type on TCRB rearrangement remained unresolved. Because cDNA was sequenced instead of genomic DNA, activated cells with high expression could be over-represented, although the groups did not differ in activation or CD3 levels.

V lost 0 bases and J lost 6 bases, and the count of bases not matched to a germline gene is 2. CDR1 and CDR2 (MNHEY, SVGAGI) derive from the germline V gene. Measured from the cysteine to the phenylalanine, the CDR3 is 14 residues long. Only CDR3 DNA remains: 42 bases, in frame from the first base. This sequence originates from a woman between 18 and 30 years old in good health. Sequencing input: naive CD4+ T cells from blood. The intended sense of this specimen's cell subset or site label: true naive CD4+ T cells. The chain was built from TRBV6-5 and TRBJ1-5, and TRBD1 matches 7 of the central bases. The CDR3 protein is CASSYSTGSQPQHF. The DNA sequence is TGTGCCAGCAGTTACTCGACAGGGTCTCAGCCCCAGCATTTT.